A selection of T cell receptor beta chains follows, all from one sample in a study of response to subunit inactivated influenza vaccine. TCRdb used MiXCR to reprocess the RT-PCR reads, holding one entry per CDR3 protein. The table has roughly 670,000 distinct CDR3 sequences, 14% seen once. The input for sequencing was PBMCs from blood, taken 14 to 15 days before vaccination. The receptor set was obtained from a man aged 50 to 60 who received an inactivated influenza vaccine. Each CDR3 is given without its conserved first and last residue. The D gene is left open where the match is weak.

TRBV12-3/TRBV12-4	NA	TRBJ2-1	ASSYRRGTYNEQF
TRBV7-2	TRBD2	TRBJ2-7	ASSLSGGGKYEQY
TRBV9	NA	TRBJ1-1	ASSPHSAQDTEAF
TRBV20-1	NA	TRBJ2-5	SARDPTGGSKETQY
TRBV4-1	TRBD1	TRBJ2-3	ASSLGTGSDTQY
TRBV7-9	TRBD2	TRBJ2-1	ASSLGVAGRMSGEQF
TRBV14	NA	TRBJ2-1	ASSQGFGFYNEQF
TRBV29-1	NA	TRBJ2-1	SATEVGNEQF
TRBV10-3	TRBD2	TRBJ2-1	AISGLAGGRGDEQF
TRBV5-1	NA	TRBJ2-1	ASSLAPEREQF
TRBV9	TRBD1	TRBJ2-7	ASSVQTGNGEQY
TRBV20-1	NA	TRBJ2-7	SARKPRVSYEQY
TRBV7-9	NA	TRBJ2-3	ASSLVVGGLDTQY
TRBV12-3/TRBV12-4	TRBD1	TRBJ1-1	ASRKTGARPFEAF
TRBV11-2	TRBD1	TRBJ1-1	ASSLGTGWVSTEAF
TRBV9	NA	TRBJ2-5	ASSVTDEETQY
TRBV18	NA	TRBJ1-3	ASSPPAGSGNTIY
TRBV18	NA	TRBJ1-1	ASSPSRQAEAF
TRBV19	NA	TRBJ2-7	ASSIDLATGEQY
TRBV6-1	TRBD1	TRBJ1-1	ASSPNRGRTEAF
TRBV29-1	TRBD2	TRBJ2-1	SVEVGLAGSYNEQF
TRBV6-2/TRBV6-3	NA	TRBJ2-3	ASRLFGPLSTDTQY
TRBV10-2	NA	TRBJ2-5	ASRPGLQYQETQY
TRBV7-9	NA	TRBJ2-1	ASSPSGTVGF
TRBV6-1	NA	TRBJ2-5	ASSEAGGIKETQY
TRBV9	NA	TRBJ2-3	ASSVDPGTDTQY
TRBV3-1	NA	TRBJ2-7	ASSQDSAYEQY
TRBV4-3	NA	TRBJ2-3	ASSQLYADTQY
TRBV3-1	TRBD2	TRBJ2-1	ASSYRTSGRSNEQF
TRBV5-5	NA	TRBJ2-1	ASSPTHGSYNEQF
TRBV27	TRBD1	TRBJ2-3	ASRSPGQGWDTQY
TRBV28	NA	TRBJ2-3	ASSFPGPTDTQY
TRBV11-2	NA	TRBJ1-2	ASSLVGQYDGYT
TRBV10-3	TRBD1	TRBJ2-7	AISEALGGPYEQY
TRBV3-1	NA	TRBJ2-2	ASSLRPDFRNTGELF